This T cell receptor beta chain was obtained from a study of response to subunit inactivated influenza vaccine. General observations from the study: After each seasonal influenza vaccination, few new T cells are recruited, the authors suggested.

TCRdb reprocessed the RT-PCR reads with MiXCR, giving one entry per CDR3 protein. The sample lists around 160,000 distinct CDR3 sequences; approximately 11% were seen once. The V end lost 5 bases, the J end lost 1 base, and 13 bases lay between the germline ends. This CDR3 region has 15 residues. CDR1 SGHRS and CDR2 YFSETQ come from the germline V gene. As regards this clonotype: Antigen specificity is unknown.

The genes are TRBV5-1 and TRBJ1-3; D uncertain. Material: non-naive T cells sorted from PBMCs, obtained roughly 46 days after vaccination. This TCR was sampled from a middle-aged man who received an inactivated influenza vaccine. The CDR3 DNA reads TGCGCCAGCAGACCTGTCGGGGTTTCTGGAAACACCATATATTTT. Amino acids: CASRPVGVSGNTIYF.